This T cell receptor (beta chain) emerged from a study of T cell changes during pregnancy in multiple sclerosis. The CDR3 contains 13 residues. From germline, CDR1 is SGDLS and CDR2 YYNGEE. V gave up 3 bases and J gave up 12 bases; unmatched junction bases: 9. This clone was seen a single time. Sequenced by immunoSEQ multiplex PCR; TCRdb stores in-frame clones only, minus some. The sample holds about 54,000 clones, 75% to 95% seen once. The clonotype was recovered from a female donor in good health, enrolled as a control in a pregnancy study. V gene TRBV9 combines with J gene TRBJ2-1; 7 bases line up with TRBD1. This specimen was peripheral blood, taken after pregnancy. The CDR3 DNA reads TGTGCCAGCAGCGAAGATTGGGACAGTGGGCAGTTCTTC. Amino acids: CASSEDWDSGQFF.